Below are 5 T cell receptor beta chains sequenced from a single sample in a study of blood T cell repertoires in COVID-19. This table comes from immunoSEQ multiplex PCR, and its TCRdb copy is limited to in-frame clones, with some not included. The profile shows 100,000 or so clones, almost 80% of them singletons. The sequenced sample consisted of peripheral blood. These TCRs come from a man in his sixties with active or convalescent COVID-19.

V usage is TRBV18 and J usage is TRBJ1-1; D is unresolved. There are 14 residues in the CDR3. V shed 4 bases and J shed 3 bases, with 12 bases lying between them. Germline lookup yields CDR1 KGHSH and CDR2 LQKENI. The CDR3 spells CASSLQTEDTEAFF. In DNA form, the CDR3 reads TGTGCCAGCTCACTACAGACGGAAGACACTGAAGCTTTCTTT.

The chain links TRBV24-1 to TRBJ2-2; tentative D call: TRBD1 (6 bases). The germline gives CDR1 KGHDR, CDR2 SFDVKD. V was pared by 8 bases and J by 1 base, with 10 bases between. The CDR3 totals 14 residues. The CDR3 region is CATNGRGNTGELFF. The CDR3 nucleotides read TGTGCCACCAACGGCAGGGGGAACACCGGGGAGCTGTTTTTT.

With regard to this clone: This sample also contains other DNA sequences that code for the same CDR3. The gene calls are TRBV28 and TRBJ2-6, with D possibly TRBD1 on 7 matching bases. Trimming took off 6 bases at V and 2 bases at J, with 17 bases between the two ends. The V gene's germline CDR1 is MDHEN and CDR2 SYDVKM. The CDR3 sequence is 17 residues long. The CDR3 DNA follows: TGTGCCAGCAGGCGGGACAGACTTATGACTGGGGCCAACGTCCTGACTTTC. It codes for CASRRDRLMTGANVLTF.

Only a few counts were recorded for this clone. The chain has TRBV5-4 and TRBJ2-1; 8 nucleotides line up with TRBD2. Germline V CDR1 and CDR2: SGHNT, YYREEE (reference sequence). V lost 1 base, J lost 9 bases, and 9 bases stayed unmatched. This CDR3 comprises 15 residues. This chain's CDR3 is CASSLLGLGTTEQFF. CDR3 bases: TGTGCCAGCAGCTTGCTGGGACTAGGGACTACTGAGCAGTTCTTC.

The chain uses TRBV30 and TRBJ1-5; D perhaps matches TRBD1 (6 bases). Germline values: CDR1 GTSNPN, CDR2 SVGIG (reference sequence). CDR3 length equals 16 residues. The ends were cut back, 1 base at V and 6 bases at J, with 19 bases in the middle. As DNA, the CDR3 is TGTGCCTGGAGTGGTGGGAGCACAGGGCCGGGTCAGCCCCAGCATTTT. Encoded protein: CAWSGGSTGPGQPQHF.